This T cell receptor (beta chain) was captured by sequencing in a study of T cell responses to AZD1222 COVID-19 vaccine. General study points: Per reports, nearly half of all spike-specific TCRs target regions that are unmutated in variants.

Of note for this clone: Its antigen remains unknown.

The assay was immunoSEQ multiplex PCR, and TCRdb's table has in-frame clones only and misses some. Of approximately 210,000 clones detected, roughly nine tenths appear once; the ten largest clones hold 3% to 4%. Trimming cost V 9 bases and J 0 bases, with 13 bases left between them. Germline V gene lookup returns CDR1 ENHRY and CDR2 SYGVKD. The CDR3 is 14 amino acids. This TCR was recovered from an adult who received the AZD1222 COVID-19 vaccine. The sequenced sample was peripheral blood, obtained 28 days after the second AZD1222 dose. This sequence joins TRBV10-3 and TRBJ2-3; weak D call: TRBD2 (5 bases). The CDR3 protein is CAIREQISTDTQYF. The CDR3 region has the DNA TGTGCCATTAGGGAGCAGATAAGCACAGATACGCAGTATTTT.